Listed here are 32 T cell receptor beta chains from one sample, sequenced in a study of technical replicates of blood from a few donors. Sequencing was performed with immunoSEQ multiplex PCR; in TCRdb, only in-frame clones are kept and a portion is missing. Here the sample spans roughly 79,000 clones, over 75% being singletons. What was sequenced was PBMCs. All receptors come from a human donor in good health. Some clones in this sample may be carry-over from other donors' samples.

This chain joins TRBV9 and TRBJ2-3, with D perhaps TRBD1 (7 bases). The V gene's germline CDR1 is SGDLS and CDR2 YYNGEE. V was pared by 4 bases and J by 6 bases, with 27 bases between. There are 18 residues in the CDR3. The CDR3 coding sequence is TGTGCCAGCAGCCTCACAACCCCCGGGACAGTAGGAGGGGATACGCAGTATTTT. Residues: CASSLTTPGTVGGDTQYF. Full variable domain (outside the CDR3, taken from reference TRBV9 and TRBJ2-3): DSGVTQTPKHLITATGQRVTLRCSPRSGDLSVYWYQQSLDQGLQFLIQYYNGEERAKGNILERFSAQQFPDLHSELNLSSLELGDSALYFCASSLTTPGTVGGDTQYFGPGTRLTVL.

The chain is built from TRBV7-6 and TRBJ2-5, with 10 nucleotides matching TRBD2. Trimming removed 5 bases from V and 1 base from J; junction bases left unmatched: 10. This CDR3 contains 17 residues. The germline CDR1 and CDR2 sequences are SGHVS and FNYEAQ. CDR3 amino acids: CASSRSQLAGFQETQYF. In DNA form, the CDR3 reads TGTGCCAGCAGCCGATCCCAACTAGCGGGGTTCCAAGAGACCCAGTACTTC.

This chain joins TRBV11-2 and TRBJ1-1; D may be TRBD1 (5 bases). The V and J ends lost 6 bases and 1 base respectively, with 15 bases between them. This CDR3 is 15 amino acids long. Looked up from germline, CDR1 is SGHAT and CDR2 is FQNNGV. CDR3: CASSWKGVGNTEAFF. DNA of the CDR3: TGTGCCAGCAGTTGGAAAGGGGTTGGGAACACTGAAGCTTTCTTT.

The V call is TRBV25-1, the J call TRBJ1-2; TRBD1 might be the D (6 bases). The CDR3 has 17 residues. Trimming removed 0 bases at V and 3 bases at J, with 17 bases between. Per the germline V gene, CDR1 is MGHDK and CDR2 is SYGVNS. The CDR3 nucleotides are TGTGCCAGCAGTGAATACATGAAGGCAGGGGTGGACTATGGCTACACCTTC. This codes for CASSEYMKAGVDYGYTF.

The chain recombines TRBV27 with TRBJ2-7; TRBD1 aligns across 9 bases. From germline, CDR1 is MNHEY and CDR2 SMNVEV (reference sequence). Trimming removed 8 bases from V and 3 bases from J; junction bases left unmatched: 2. The CDR3 has 12 residues. The chain's CDR3 is CASGTGYYEQYF. The CDR3 bases are TGTGCCAGCGGGACAGGGTACTACGAGCAGTACTTC.

This clone occurred a few times. The CDR3 loop is CASSLAGGNGYTF. The CDR3 DNA reads as TGTGCCAGCAGCTTAGCAGGGGGAAACGGCTACACCTTC. The chain is built from TRBV7-9 and TRBJ1-2; D may be TRBD1 (6 bases). CDR3 length equals 13 residues. Germline assignment: CDR1 SEHNR and CDR2 FQNEAQ (reference sequence). V was cut by 0 bases and J by 8 bases, with 10 bases left in between. Drawing the rest from reference TRBV7-9 and TRBJ1-2, the complete variable domain is DTGVSQNPRHKITKRGQNVTFRCDPISEHNRLYWYRQTLGQGPEFLTYFQNEAQLEKSRLLSDRFSAERPKGSFSTLEIQRTEQGDSAMYLCASSLAGGNGYTFGSGTRLTVV.

The chain carries TRBV7-2 and TRBJ1-4; D possibly corresponds to TRBD1 (5 bases). The CDR3 loop spans 14 amino acids. Trimming took 5 bases from V and 1 from J, leaving 8 bases between them. The germline V gene has CDR1 SGHTA and CDR2 FQGNSA. The CDR3 is CASSRTRTNEKLFF. The CDR3 DNA reads as TGTGCCAGCAGCCGGACAAGAACTAATGAAAAACTGTTTTTT.

This chain joins TRBV7-2 and TRBJ1-5; D perhaps matches TRBD1 (5 bases). The germline gives CDR1 SGHTA, CDR2 FQGNSA. V gave up 3 bases and J gave up 0 bases, with 12 bases separating them. This CDR3 region has 16 residues. In DNA form, the CDR3 reads TGTGCCAGCAGCTTTATCGACAGTTCTAGCAATCAGCCCCAGCATTTT. It yields the protein CASSFIDSSSNQPQHF. The full variable domain, rest sourced from reference TRBV7-2 and TRBJ1-5, is GAGVSQSPSNKVTEKGKDVELRCDPISGHTALYWYRQSLGQGLEFLIYFQGNSAPDKSGLPSDRFSAERTGGSVSTLTIQRTQQEDSAVYLCASSFIDSSSNQPQHFGDGTRLSIL.

V gene TRBV7-8 combines with J gene TRBJ2-7; 9 positions agree with TRBD1. The CDR3 totals 15 residues. The junction had 9 bases not matched to a gene; V was cut back by 2 bases and J by 7 bases. The germline V gene has CDR1 SGHVS and CDR2 FQNEAQ. CDR3 residues: CASSLLGTGIGEQYF. The CDR3 nucleotides are TGTGCCAGCAGCTTATTGGGGACAGGGATTGGGGAGCAGTACTTC.

This chain joins TRBV10-3 and TRBJ2-7; 7 bases are shared with TRBD2. The CDR3 extends over 11 amino acids. The V gene end was trimmed by 7 bases and the J gene end by 7 bases; junction bases not matched to a gene: 4. CDR1 is ENHRY, CDR2 SYGVKD, per germline. The CDR3 region is CAITPGGEQYF. The CDR3 DNA reads TGTGCCATCACCCCGGGGGGAGAGCAGTACTTC.

This clone came up a few times. The rearrangement uses TRBV4-1 and TRBJ2-7; 11 bases are shared with TRBD2. The CDR3 contains 15 residues. CDR1 is MGHRA, CDR2 YSYEKL, per germline. Losses at the gene ends were 4 bases for V and 0 bases for J; bases not matched to a gene: 2. Written as DNA, the CDR3 is TGCGCCAGCAGCCCTAGCGGGGGGAGCTCCTACGAGCAGTACTTC. It is translated as CASSPSGGSSYEQYF.

The chain couples TRBV7-2 to TRBJ2-3, with D hard to call. V lost 4 bases, J lost 7 bases, and 9 bases lay in between. The CDR3 sequence is 12 residues long. The germline V gene encodes CDR1 SGHTA and CDR2 FQGNSA. CDR3 coding DNA: TGTGCCAGCAGCTACAGCCTGAATACGCAGTATTTT. Residues: CASSYSLNTQYF.

The chain employs TRBV6-1 and TRBJ2-3, with 7 bases lining up with TRBD2. The germline V gene encodes CDR1 MNHNS and CDR2 SASEGT. The CDR3 is made up of 13 amino acids. Trimming at V came to 9 bases and at J to 0 bases, leaving 3 bases not matched to a gene. CDR3 amino acids: CASGRESTDTQYF. The CDR3 coding sequence is TGTGCCAGTGGGAGGGAGAGCACAGATACGCAGTATTTT.

The rearrangement uses TRBV14 and TRBJ2-7; 11 nucleotides line up with TRBD1. This CDR3 has 14 residues. Germline CDR1 is SGHDN and CDR2 is FVKESK. The J segment lost 6 bases and the V segment lost 5 bases, leaving 6 bases of the junction unmatched. For the CDR3, the DNA is TGTGCCAGCAGCGTGGACAGGGGGCAAGGCGAGCAGTACTTC. It is translated as CASSVDRGQGEQYF.

V usage is TRBV18 and J usage is TRBJ2-7; D is uncertain. The CDR3 is made up of 13 amino acids. Per the germline V gene, CDR1 is KGHSH and CDR2 is LQKENI. V was clipped by 0 bases and J by 1 base, with 4 bases between them. The chain's CDR3 is CASSPPQSYEQYF. Here the CDR3 DNA reads TGTGCCAGCTCACCACCCCAGTCCTACGAGCAGTACTTC. The entire variable domain, with the rest obtained from reference TRBV18 and TRBJ2-7, is as follows: NAGVMQNPRHLVRRRGQEARLRCSPMKGHSHVYWYRQLPEEGLKFMVYLQKENIIDESGMPKERFSAEFPKEGPSILRIQQVVRGDSAAYFCASSPPQSYEQYFGPGTRLTVT.

DNA for the CDR3: TGCGCCAGCAGCCAAGATCGGGCTAGCGAGAACACCGGGGAGCTGTTTTTT. Protein sequence: CASSQDRASENTGELFF. The rearrangement links TRBV4-3 to TRBJ2-2; D might be TRBD2 (6 bases). From germline, CDR1 is LGHNA and CDR2 YSLEER. V shed 0 bases and J shed 1 base, with 12 bases lying between them. The CDR3 has 17 residues.

This chain uses TRBV5-1 with TRBJ1-2; TRBD1 agrees at 7 bases. This CDR3 has 14 residues. V gave up 4 bases and J gave up 3 bases; unmatched junction bases: 6. Germline CDR1 is SGHRS and CDR2 is YFSETQ. The CDR3 here is CASSPGQVHYGYTF. CDR3 DNA: TGCGCCAGCAGCCCCGGACAGGTGCACTATGGCTACACCTTC.

The rearrangement links TRBV5-1 to TRBJ1-2, with 10 bases that match TRBD1. This CDR3 region has 13 residues. The germline CDR1 and CDR2 sequences are SGHRS and YFSETQ. V shed 8 bases, J shed 6 bases, and the junction held 7 bases outside the gene matches. CDR3 DNA: TGCGCCAGTACCCGACAGGGGGCGGATGGCTACACCTTC. It specifies CASTRQGADGYTF.

Of note for this clone: Different DNA sequences within this sample yield the same CDR3. The chain couples TRBV18 to TRBJ2-5, with a possible D match to TRBD2 (5 bases). V gave up 2 bases and J gave up 4 bases, with 8 bases separating them. This CDR3 has 13 residues. The V gene's germline CDR1 is KGHSH and CDR2 LQKENI. The CDR3 loop is CASSPGLRETQYF. As DNA, the CDR3 is TGTGCCAGCTCACCAGGACTGCGAGAGACCCAGTACTTC.

CDR3 region: CASGGQGAPGGYTF. In DNA, the CDR3 is TGTGCCAGCGGCGGACAGGGGGCGCCGGGTGGCTACACCTTC. The chain is built from TRBV7-9 and TRBJ1-2; 11 nucleotides agree with TRBD1. V gave up 8 bases and J gave up 7 bases; unmatched junction bases: 9. The CDR3 is made up of 14 amino acids. Germline V gene sequence: CDR1 SEHNR, CDR2 FQNEAQ (reference sequence).

The rearrangement uses TRBV7-2 and TRBJ2-7; 9 nucleotides align to TRBD1. The junction had 11 bases not matched to a gene; V was cut back by 5 bases and J by 0 bases. The CDR3 length is 17 residues. Germline-derived CDR1 and CDR2 are SGHTA and FQGNSA. The CDR3 spells CASSPWAGGQGSYEQYF. Here the CDR3 DNA reads TGTGCCAGCAGCCCCTGGGCCGGGGGACAGGGCTCCTACGAGCAGTACTTC.

The chain carries TRBV15 and TRBJ1-2; D call uncertain. From germline, CDR1 is LNHNV and CDR2 YYDKDF (reference sequence). V gave up 3 bases and J gave up 1 base, with 3 bases separating them. The CDR3 runs 12 residues. CDR3 bases: TGTGCCACCAGCAGTCTTAACTATGGCTACACCTTC. Translation gives CATSSLNYGYTF. Full variable domain (missing parts from reference TRBV15 and TRBJ1-2): DAMVIQNPRYQVTQFGKPVTLSCSQTLNHNVMYWYQQKSSQAPKLLFHYYDKDFNNEADTPDNFQSRRPNTSFCFLDIRSPGLGDTAMYLCATSSLNYGYTFGSGTRLTVV.

This clone occurred once. J is TRBJ1-3 and V is TRBV7-9; tentative D call: TRBD1 (6 bases). Germline V gene sequence: CDR1 SEHNR, CDR2 FQNEAQ (reference sequence). V gave up 2 bases and J gave up 2 bases, with 10 bases separating them. This CDR3 comprises 15 residues. The CDR3 DNA reads as TGTGCCAGCAGCTTAACACAGGGAGCTGGAAACACCATATATTTT. Translation: CASSLTQGAGNTIYF.

The chain is built from TRBV30 and TRBJ2-1, with D perhaps matching TRBD2 (6 bases). Germline V gene data show CDR1 as GTSNPN and CDR2 as SVGIG (reference sequence). V lost 2 bases and J lost 0, with 20 bases in between. The CDR3 is 18 residues long. CDR3 coding DNA: TGTGCCTGGAGTCGGTGGGACTCCTATCAGAGCTCCTACAATGAGCAGTTCTTC. Its translation is CAWSRWDSYQSSYNEQFF.

The chain has TRBV30 and TRBJ1-5, with D maybe TRBD1 (5 bases). The CDR3 runs 15 residues. Germline CDR1 reads GTSNPN; CDR2 reads SVGIG (reference sequence). Trimming pared 0 bases from V and 4 bases from J, leaving 13 bases between. CDR3 loop: CAWSVGNRPNQPQHF. CDR3 DNA sequence: TGTGCCTGGAGTGTAGGGAACAGGCCGAATCAGCCCCAGCATTTT.

The CDR3 region has the DNA TGTGCCAGCTCGCACAGGGGTAGCAATCAGCCCCAGCATTTT. This codes for CASSHRGSNQPQHF. The rearrangement uses TRBV18 and TRBJ1-5, with TRBD1 matching over 7 bases. The V gene end was trimmed by 6 bases and the J gene end by 0 bases; junction bases not matched to a gene: 2. This CDR3 spans 14 amino acids. Germline V CDR1 and CDR2: KGHSH, LQKENI.

The V and J genes are TRBV9 and TRBJ2-3; D call uncertain. From germline, CDR1 is SGDLS and CDR2 YYNGEE. V lost 0 bases and J 2 bases, leaving 10 bases between the germline ends. The CDR3 runs 15 residues. The CDR3 loop is CASSVGAGFTDTQYF. The CDR3 DNA reads TGTGCCAGCAGCGTAGGGGCAGGTTTCACAGATACGCAGTATTTT.

The chain is built from TRBV6-1 and TRBJ2-5; 9 nucleotides agree with TRBD2. The germline V gene has CDR1 MNHNS and CDR2 SASEGT. The CDR3 is made up of 14 amino acids. V lost 7 bases and J lost 1; bases outside the gene matches: 4. CDR3 protein: CASTETSGQETQYF. The DNA for the CDR3 is TGTGCCAGCACCGAGACTAGCGGCCAAGAGACCCAGTACTTC.

The chain carries TRBV9 and TRBJ2-3; weak D call: TRBD2 (6 bases). The CDR3 totals 15 residues. V was clipped by 2 bases and J by 4 bases, with 14 bases between them. Looked up from germline, CDR1 is SGDLS and CDR2 is YYNGEE. CDR3 sequence (DNA): TGTGCCAGCAGCGTGGGCCTGACTAGTCCAGATACGCAGTATTTT. This translates into CASSVGLTSPDTQYF.

V is TRBV7-3 and J is TRBJ2-1, with TRBD2 identical over 11 bases. The CDR3 is made up of 15 amino acids. J gave up 9 bases and V 3 bases, and 7 bases lay outside the gene matches. In germline, CDR1 is SGHTA, CDR2 FQGTGA. CDR3 nucleotide sequence: TGTGCCAGCAGCTTTTATAGCGGGGGGGCAGGTGAGCAGTTCTTC. Translated: CASSFYSGGAGEQFF.

Only one count was recorded for this clone. The chain couples TRBV5-1 to TRBJ2-3, with 9 positions matching TRBD2. Germline-derived CDR1 and CDR2 are SGHRS and YFSETQ. Germline trimming cut 2 bases from V and 4 bases from J; bases unmatched to any gene: 5. The CDR3 covers 15 residues. The CDR3 spells CASSLGRGGADTQYF. The CDR3 DNA reads as TGCGCCAGCAGCTTAGGGCGGGGGGGCGCAGATACGCAGTATTTT.

The table lists this clone with a few counts. This chain connects TRBV6-5 to TRBJ2-7, with TRBD1 matching over 7 bases. The CDR3 sequence is 16 residues long. V was pared by 0 bases and J by 11 bases, with 16 bases of the junction left unmatched. In germline, CDR1 is MNHEY, CDR2 SVGAGI. The CDR3 loop is CASSYSRGQTHSAKYF. The DNA for the CDR3 is TGTGCCAGCAGTTACTCTCGGGGACAGACCCACTCTGCGAAGTACTTC.